This TCR beta chain was obtained from a study of spatial heterogeneity in lung cancer. V was cut by 2 bases and J by 2 bases, with 13 bases left in between. CDR1 is MNHNS, CDR2 SASEGT, per germline. The CDR3 extends over 17 amino acids. Via MiXCR, TCRdb re-called the 5' RACE reads, giving one row per CDR3 protein. The table records tens of thousands of distinct CDR3 sequences, just under 20% of them present only once. Time point described: blood at routine non-recurrence follow-up after resection. The starting material was PBMCs, obtained at follow-up. The receptor comes from a male donor with early-stage non-small cell lung cancer. The rearrangement joins TRBV6-1 to TRBJ2-6; TRBD1 might be the D (5 bases). The CDR3: CASSEPLTAPGANVLTF. The CDR3 region has the DNA TGTGCCAGCAGTGAACCGCTGACAGCCCCTGGGGCCAACGTCCTGACTTTC.